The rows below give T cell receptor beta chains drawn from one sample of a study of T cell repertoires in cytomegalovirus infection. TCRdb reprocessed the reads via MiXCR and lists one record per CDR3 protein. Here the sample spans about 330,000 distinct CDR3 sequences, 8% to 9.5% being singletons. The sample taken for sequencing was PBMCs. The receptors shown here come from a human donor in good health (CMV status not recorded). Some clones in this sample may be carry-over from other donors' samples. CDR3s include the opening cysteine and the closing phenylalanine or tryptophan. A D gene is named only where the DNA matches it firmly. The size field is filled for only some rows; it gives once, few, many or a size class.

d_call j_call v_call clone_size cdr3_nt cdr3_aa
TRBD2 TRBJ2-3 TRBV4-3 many TGCGCCAGCAGCCAAGGGCTAGCGGGGGCCCTCACAGATACGCAGTATTTT CASSQGLAGALTDTQYF
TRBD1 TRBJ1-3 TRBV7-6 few TGTGCCAGCAGCTTAGGAGGACAGGCCAGCTCTGGAAACACCATATATTTT CASSLGGQASSGNTIYF
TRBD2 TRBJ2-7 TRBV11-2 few TGTGCCAGCAGCCCGTCAGCGGGAATCTACGAGCAGTACTTC CASSPSAGIYEQYF
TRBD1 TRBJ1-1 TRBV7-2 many TGTGCCAGCAGCTCGGACAGGGGGGGGAGTAACACTGAAGCTTTCTTT CASSSDRGGSNTEAFF
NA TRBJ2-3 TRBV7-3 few TGTGCCAGCAGCTCTCCCGGAGGGCCAGATACGCAGTATTTT CASSSPGGPDTQYF
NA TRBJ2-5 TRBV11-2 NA TGTGCCAGCAGCAGGGCTCAGATGGAGACCCAGTACTTC CASSRAQMETQYF
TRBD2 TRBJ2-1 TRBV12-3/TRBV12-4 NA TGTGCCAGCAGCCCGGGACTAGCGGCACACAATGAGCAGTTCTTC CASSPGLAAHNEQFF
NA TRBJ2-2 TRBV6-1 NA TGTGCCAGCAGTCTGGTCCACGGCACGGAGCTGTTTTTT CASSLVHGTELFF
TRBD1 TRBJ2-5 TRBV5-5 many TGTGCCAGCAGCACGGACAGGGGGGGAGAGACCCAGTACTTC CASSTDRGGETQYF
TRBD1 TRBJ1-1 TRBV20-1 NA TGCAGTGCTAAAGGACAGGGGTTTAGGGCTGAAGCTTTCTTT CSAKGQGFRAEAFF
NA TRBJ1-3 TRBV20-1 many TGCAGTGCACTAGGGGAATCTGGAAACACCATATATTTT CSALGESGNTIYF
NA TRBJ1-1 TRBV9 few TGTGCCAGCAGCGTAGTGACTGAAGCTTTCTTT CASSVVTEAFF
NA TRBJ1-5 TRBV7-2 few TGTGCCAGCAGCGCCTACGGAAGGGCAGTGGGCAATCAGCCCCAGCATTTT CASSAYGRAVGNQPQHF
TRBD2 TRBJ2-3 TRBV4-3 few TGCGCCAGCAGCCAAGATCCGGCGGGGGGGCCCGCAGATACGCAGTATTTT CASSQDPAGGPADTQYF
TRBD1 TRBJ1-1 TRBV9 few TGTGCCAGCAGCCGGACAGGGGGCTACACTGAAGCTTTCTTT CASSRTGGYTEAFF
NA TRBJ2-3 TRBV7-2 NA TGTGCCAGCAGCCGGGACGCCGGCACGGGTACGCAGTATTTT CASSRDAGTGTQYF
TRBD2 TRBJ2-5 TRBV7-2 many TGTGCCAGCAGCTTAGCAGGGAGACTAGCGGTTCAAGAGACCCAGTACTTC CASSLAGRLAVQETQYF
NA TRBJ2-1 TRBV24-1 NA TGTGCCACCAGTGATGCGGGAGGGACAGGGGTCTCGCGGGGGCAGTTCTTC CATSDAGGTGVSRGQFF
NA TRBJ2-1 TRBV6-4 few TGTGCCAGCATGGTGGCCTACAATGAGCAGTTCTTC CASMVAYNEQFF
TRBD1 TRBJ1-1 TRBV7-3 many TGTGCCAGCAGTCGGACAGGGAGTACTGAAGCTTTCTTT CASSRTGSTEAFF
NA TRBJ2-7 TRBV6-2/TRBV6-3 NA TGTGCCAGCAGAAAACTGGGGGACCCAGGCGAGCAGTACTTC CASRKLGDPGEQYF
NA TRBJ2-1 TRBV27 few TGTGCCAGCGGGGACCTCCAGTCCTACAATGAGCAGTTCTTC CASGDLQSYNEQFF
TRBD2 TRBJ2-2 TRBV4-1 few TGTGCCAGCAGCCAAATCCCGGGACTAGAGGTAGACGGGGAGCTGTTTTTT CASSQIPGLEVDGELFF
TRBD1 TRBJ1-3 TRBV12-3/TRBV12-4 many TGTGCCAGCAGTTTAGCCCGGACAGGGGGCTCTGGAAACACCATATATTTT CASSLARTGGSGNTIYF
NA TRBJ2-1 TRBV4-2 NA TGTGCCAGCAGCCCACCCGGGCGAGATGAGCAGTTCTTC CASSPPGRDEQFF
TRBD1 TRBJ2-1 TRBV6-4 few TGTGCCAGCAGTGAGGGACAGAGAAATGAGCAGTTCTTC CASSEGQRNEQFF